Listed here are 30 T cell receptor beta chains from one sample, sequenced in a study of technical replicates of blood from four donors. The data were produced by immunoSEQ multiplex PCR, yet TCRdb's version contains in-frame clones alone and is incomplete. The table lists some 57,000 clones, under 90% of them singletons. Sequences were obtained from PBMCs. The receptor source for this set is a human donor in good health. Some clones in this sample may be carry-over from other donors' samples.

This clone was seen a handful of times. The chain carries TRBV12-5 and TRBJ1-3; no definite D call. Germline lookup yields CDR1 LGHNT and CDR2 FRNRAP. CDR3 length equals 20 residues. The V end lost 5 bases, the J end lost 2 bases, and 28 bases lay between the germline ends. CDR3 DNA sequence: TGTGCTAGTGGTGCCCCGGGAAGACCTATCTCGGGCTATCCTGGAAACACCATATATTTT. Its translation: CASGAPGRPISGYPGNTIYF.

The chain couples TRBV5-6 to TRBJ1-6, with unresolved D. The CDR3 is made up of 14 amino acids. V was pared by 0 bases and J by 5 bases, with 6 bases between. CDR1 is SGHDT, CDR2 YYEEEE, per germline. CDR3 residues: CASSLGGNNSPLHF. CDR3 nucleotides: TGTGCCAGCAGCTTGGGAGGGAATAATTCACCCCTCCACTTT.

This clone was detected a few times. The CDR3 DNA reads as TGCGCCAGCAGTGCGCAACTAGCAGGGGATACGCAGTATTTT. Its protein is CASSAQLAGDTQYF. The chain links TRBV10-1 to TRBJ2-3; D is perhaps TRBD2 (6 bases). Germline V gene sequence: CDR1 WNHNN, CDR2 SYGVQD (reference sequence). V dropped 4 bases and J dropped 6 bases, with 14 bases sitting between them. This CDR3 is built from 14 residues.

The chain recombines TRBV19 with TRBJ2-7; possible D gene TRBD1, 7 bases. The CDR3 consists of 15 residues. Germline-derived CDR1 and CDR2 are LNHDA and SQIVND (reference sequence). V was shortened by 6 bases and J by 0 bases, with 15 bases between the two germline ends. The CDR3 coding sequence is TGTGCCAGTAGCCCTCGGGGGACAGACTCCTACGAGCAGTACTTC. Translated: CASSPRGTDSYEQYF.

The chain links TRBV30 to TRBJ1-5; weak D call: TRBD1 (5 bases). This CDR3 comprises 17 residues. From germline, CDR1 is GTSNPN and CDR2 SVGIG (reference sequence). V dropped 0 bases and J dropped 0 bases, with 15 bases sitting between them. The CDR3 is CAWSVQLWTLSNQPQHF. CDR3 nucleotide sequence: TGTGCCTGGAGTGTACAGCTTTGGACACTTAGCAATCAGCCCCAGCATTTT.

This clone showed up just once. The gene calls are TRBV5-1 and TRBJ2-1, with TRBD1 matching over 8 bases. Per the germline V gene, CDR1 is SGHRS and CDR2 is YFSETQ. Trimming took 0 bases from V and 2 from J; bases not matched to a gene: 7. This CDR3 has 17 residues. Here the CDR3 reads CASSLGARDRTYNEQFF. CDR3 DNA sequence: TGCGCCAGCAGCTTGGGAGCTCGGGACAGGACCTACAATGAGCAGTTCTTC.

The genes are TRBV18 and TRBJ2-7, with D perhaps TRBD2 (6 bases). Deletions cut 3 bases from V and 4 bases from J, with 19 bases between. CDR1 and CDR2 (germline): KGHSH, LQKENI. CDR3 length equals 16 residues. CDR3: CASSPGGPGPEYEQYF. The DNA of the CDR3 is TGTGCCAGCTCACCCGGGGGTCCGGGGCCCGAGTACGAGCAGTACTTC.

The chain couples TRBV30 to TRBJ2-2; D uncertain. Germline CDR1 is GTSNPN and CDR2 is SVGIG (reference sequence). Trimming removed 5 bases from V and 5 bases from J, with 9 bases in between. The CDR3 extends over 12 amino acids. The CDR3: CAWHPGTGELFF. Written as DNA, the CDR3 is TGTGCCTGGCACCCCGGGACCGGGGAGCTGTTTTTT.

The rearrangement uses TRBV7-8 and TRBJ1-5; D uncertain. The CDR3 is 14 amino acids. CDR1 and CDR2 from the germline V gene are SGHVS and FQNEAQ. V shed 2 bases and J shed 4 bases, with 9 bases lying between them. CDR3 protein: CASSLTTGNQPQHF. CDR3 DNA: TGTGCCAGCAGCTTAACCACGGGGAATCAGCCCCAGCATTTT.

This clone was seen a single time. For the CDR3, the DNA is TGTGCCTGGAGTGTGAGACAGGGCACTGAAGCTTTCTTT. It is translated as CAWSVRQGTEAFF. The rearrangement uses TRBV30 and TRBJ1-1; 7 nucleotides align to TRBD1. CDR3 length: 13 residues. Germline CDR1 GTSNPN, CDR2 SVGIG (reference sequence). Losses at the gene ends were 0 bases for V and 4 bases for J; bases not matched to a gene: 2. The entire variable domain, with the rest obtained from reference TRBV30 and TRBJ1-1, is as follows: SQTIHQWPATLVQPVGSPLSLECTVEGTSNPNLYWYRQAAGRGLQLLFYSVGIGQISSEVPQNLSASRPQDRQFILSSKKLLLSDSGFYLCAWSVRQGTEAFFGQGTRLTVV.

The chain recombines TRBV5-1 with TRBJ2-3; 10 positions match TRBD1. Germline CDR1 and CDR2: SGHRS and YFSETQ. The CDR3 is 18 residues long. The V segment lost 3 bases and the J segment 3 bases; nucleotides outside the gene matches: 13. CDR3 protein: CASSSGSGTGATTDTQYF. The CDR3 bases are TGCGCCAGCAGCTCCGGATCCGGGACAGGGGCGACAACAGATACGCAGTATTTT.

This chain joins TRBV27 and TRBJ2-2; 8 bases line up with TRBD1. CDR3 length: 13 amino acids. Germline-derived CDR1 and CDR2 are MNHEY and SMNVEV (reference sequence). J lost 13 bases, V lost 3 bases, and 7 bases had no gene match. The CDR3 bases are TGTGCCAGCAGTTTCTTCGGACAGGGCGGGCTGTTTTTT. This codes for CASSFFGQGGLFF.

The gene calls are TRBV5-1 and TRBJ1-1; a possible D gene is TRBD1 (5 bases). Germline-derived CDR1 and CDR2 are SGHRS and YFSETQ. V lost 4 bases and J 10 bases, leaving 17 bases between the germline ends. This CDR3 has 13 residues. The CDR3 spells CASSLIPGGGAFF. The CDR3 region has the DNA TGCGCCAGCAGCCTGATCCCGGGGGGAGGAGCTTTCTTT.

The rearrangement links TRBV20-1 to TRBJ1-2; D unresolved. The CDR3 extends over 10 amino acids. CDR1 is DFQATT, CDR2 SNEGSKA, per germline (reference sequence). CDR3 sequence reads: CSTIQYGYTF. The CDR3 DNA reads TGCAGCACGATCCAGTATGGCTACACCTTC.

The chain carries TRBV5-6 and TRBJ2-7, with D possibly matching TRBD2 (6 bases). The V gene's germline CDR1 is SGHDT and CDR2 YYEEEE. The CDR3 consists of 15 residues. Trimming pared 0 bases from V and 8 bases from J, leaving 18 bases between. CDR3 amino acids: CASSLGGGQGWKQYF. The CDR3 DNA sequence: TGTGCCAGCAGCTTGGGGGGAGGCCAGGGTTGGAAGCAGTACTTC.

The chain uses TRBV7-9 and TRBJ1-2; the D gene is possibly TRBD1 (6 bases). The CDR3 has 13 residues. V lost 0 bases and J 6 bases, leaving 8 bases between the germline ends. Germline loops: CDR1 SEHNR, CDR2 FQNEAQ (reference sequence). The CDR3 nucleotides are TGTGCCAGCAGCTTAGCGAACAGGGATGGCTACACCTTC. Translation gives CASSLANRDGYTF.

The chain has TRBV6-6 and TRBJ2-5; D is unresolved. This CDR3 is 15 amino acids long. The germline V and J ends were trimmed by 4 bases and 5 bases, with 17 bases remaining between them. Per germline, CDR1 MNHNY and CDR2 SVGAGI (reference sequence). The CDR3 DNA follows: TGTGCCAGCAGTTCCCTGGGCACCCCGTCCGAGACCCAGTACTTC. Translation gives CASSSLGTPSETQYF.

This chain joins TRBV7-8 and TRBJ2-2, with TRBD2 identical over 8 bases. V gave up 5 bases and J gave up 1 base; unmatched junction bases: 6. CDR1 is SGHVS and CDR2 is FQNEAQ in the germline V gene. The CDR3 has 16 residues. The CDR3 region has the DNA TGTGCCAGCAGCCGACGGGAGGGGCGGAACACCGGGGAGCTGTTTTTT. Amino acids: CASSRREGRNTGELFF.

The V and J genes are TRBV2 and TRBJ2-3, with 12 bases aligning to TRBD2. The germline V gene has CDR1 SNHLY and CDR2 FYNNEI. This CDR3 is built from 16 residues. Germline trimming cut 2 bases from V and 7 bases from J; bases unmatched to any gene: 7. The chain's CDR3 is CASSESLAGGANTQYF. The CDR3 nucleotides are TGTGCCAGCAGTGAATCCCTAGCGGGAGGGGCTAATACGCAGTATTTT.

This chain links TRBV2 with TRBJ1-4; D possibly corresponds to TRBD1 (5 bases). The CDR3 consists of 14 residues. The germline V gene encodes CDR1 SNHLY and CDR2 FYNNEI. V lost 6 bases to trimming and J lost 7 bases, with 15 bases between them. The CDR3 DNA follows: TGTGCCAGCAGACCTGGGGGGGGTAGTGAAAAACTGTTTTTT. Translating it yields CASRPGGGSEKLFF.

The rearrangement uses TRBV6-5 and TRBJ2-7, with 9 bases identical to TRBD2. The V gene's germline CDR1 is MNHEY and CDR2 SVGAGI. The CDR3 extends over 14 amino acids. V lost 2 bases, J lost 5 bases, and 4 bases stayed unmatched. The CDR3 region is CASSYSGGRNEQYF. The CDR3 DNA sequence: TGTGCCAGCAGTTACAGCGGGGGGCGCAACGAGCAGTACTTC.

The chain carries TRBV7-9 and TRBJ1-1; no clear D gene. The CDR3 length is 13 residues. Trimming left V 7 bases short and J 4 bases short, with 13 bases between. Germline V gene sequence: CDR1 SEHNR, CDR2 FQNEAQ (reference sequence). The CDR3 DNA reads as TGTGCCAGCACTGGCCGGGGTAGCACTGAAGCTTTCTTT. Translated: CASTGRGSTEAFF.

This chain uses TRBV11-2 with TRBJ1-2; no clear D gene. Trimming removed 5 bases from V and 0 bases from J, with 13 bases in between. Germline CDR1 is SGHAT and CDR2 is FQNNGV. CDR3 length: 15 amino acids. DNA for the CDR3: TGTGCCAGCAGCCCCTTGGCGGATCCTAACTATGGCTACACCTTC. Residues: CASSPLADPNYGYTF.

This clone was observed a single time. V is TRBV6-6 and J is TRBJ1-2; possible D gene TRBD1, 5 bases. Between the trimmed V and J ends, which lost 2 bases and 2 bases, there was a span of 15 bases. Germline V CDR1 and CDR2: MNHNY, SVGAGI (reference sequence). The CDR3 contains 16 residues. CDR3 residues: CASSYNWGRANYGYTF. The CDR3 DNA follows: TGTGCCAGCAGTTACAATTGGGGCAGGGCGAACTATGGCTACACCTTC.

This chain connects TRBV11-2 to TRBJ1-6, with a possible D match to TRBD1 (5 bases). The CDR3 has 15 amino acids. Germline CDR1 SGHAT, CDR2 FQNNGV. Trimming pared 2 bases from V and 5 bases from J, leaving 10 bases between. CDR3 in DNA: TGTGCCAGCAGCTTATCGGACACCAATAATTCACCCCTCCACTTT. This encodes CASSLSDTNNSPLHF.

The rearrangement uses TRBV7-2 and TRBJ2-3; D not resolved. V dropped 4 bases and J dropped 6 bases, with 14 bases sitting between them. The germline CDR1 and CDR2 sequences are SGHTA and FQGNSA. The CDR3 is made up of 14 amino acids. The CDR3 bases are TGTGCCAGCAGCTCCGATCTCAATCAGGATACGCAGTATTTT. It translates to CASSSDLNQDTQYF.

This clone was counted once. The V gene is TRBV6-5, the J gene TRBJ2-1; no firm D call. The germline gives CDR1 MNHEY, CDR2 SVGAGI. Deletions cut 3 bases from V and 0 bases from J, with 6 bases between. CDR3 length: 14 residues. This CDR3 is CASSYRSSYNEQFF. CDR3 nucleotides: TGTGCCAGCAGTTATAGAAGCTCCTACAATGAGCAGTTCTTC.

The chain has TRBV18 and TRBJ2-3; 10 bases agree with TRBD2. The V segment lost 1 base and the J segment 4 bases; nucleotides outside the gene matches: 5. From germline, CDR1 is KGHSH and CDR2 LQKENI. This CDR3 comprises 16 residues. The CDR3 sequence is CASSPRSGRAADTQYF. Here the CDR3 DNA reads TGTGCCAGCTCACCACGAAGCGGGAGGGCCGCAGATACGCAGTATTTT.

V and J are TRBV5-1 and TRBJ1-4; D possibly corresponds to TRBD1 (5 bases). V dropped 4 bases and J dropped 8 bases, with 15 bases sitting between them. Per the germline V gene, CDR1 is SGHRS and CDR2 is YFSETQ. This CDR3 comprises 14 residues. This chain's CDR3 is CASSPTGEVEKLFF. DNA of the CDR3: TGCGCCAGCAGCCCCACGGGGGAGGTCGAAAAACTGTTTTTT.

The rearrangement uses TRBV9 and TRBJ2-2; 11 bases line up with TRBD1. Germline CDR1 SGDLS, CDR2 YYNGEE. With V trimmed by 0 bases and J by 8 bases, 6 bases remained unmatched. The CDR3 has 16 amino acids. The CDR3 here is CASSVGGDRGTGELFF. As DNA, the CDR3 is TGTGCCAGCAGCGTAGGGGGGGACAGGGGGACTGGGGAGCTGTTTTTT.